This record covers a single T cell receptor (beta chain). These data come from a study of technical replicates of blood from several donors. CDR3 length equals 17 residues. V shed 3 bases and J 2 bases; nucleotides not matched to a gene: 12. Germline V CDR1 and CDR2: SGHVS, FQNEAQ. The table came from immunoSEQ multiplex PCR; TCRdb's copy has only in-frame clones and leaves some out. There are under 85,000 clones in the sample; approximately 97% occur only once, and more than 0.15% lies in the top ten. Sequencing was done on a sample of T cells isolated from PBMCs. This clonotype was obtained from a human donor in good health. This rearrangement joins TRBV7-8 to TRBJ2-5, with TRBD2 identical over 7 bases. This chain's CDR3 is CASSLGLAESQQETQYF. CDR3 in DNA: TGTGCCAGCAGCTTGGGCCTAGCGGAATCGCAACAAGAGACCCAGTACTTC.